The 31 T cell receptor beta chains in this list originate from one sample, sequenced in a study of cytomegalovirus exposure and HLA in healthy donors. The assay was immunoSEQ multiplex PCR, and TCRdb's table has in-frame clones only and misses some. In the table there are about 130,000 clones, just under 95% of which are singletons. The sequencing sample was made of PBMCs. The receptor source for this set is a woman between 18 and 30 years old in good health and CMV-seronegative.

CDR3 bases: TGTGCCAGCAGCGCACTCAGGGAGGGAGGCCCTAGCAATCAGCCCCAGCATTTT. This codes for CASSALREGGPSNQPQHF. The chain carries TRBV21-1 and TRBJ1-5. TRBV21-1 is tagged as a pseudogene. The CDR3 covers 18 residues.

The chain links TRBV6-6 to TRBJ1-5, with 7 bases fitting TRBD1. The CDR3 contains 11 residues. The trim removed 5 bases at V and 11 bases at J, leaving 3 bases unmatched. Germline CDR1 MNHNY, CDR2 SVGAGI (reference sequence). CDR3 sequence (DNA): TGTGCCAGCAGTCAGGGGGAGTCCCAGCATTTT. Encoded protein: CASSQGESQHF.

The genes are TRBV5-1 and TRBJ2-7; 7 nucleotides line up with TRBD2. After removal of 1 base from V and 2 bases from J, the junction contained 9 bases not matched to a gene. Per germline, CDR1 SGHRS and CDR2 YFSETQ. The CDR3 has 16 amino acids. The chain's CDR3 is CASSLKVAGHPYEQYF. The CDR3, as DNA: TGCGCCAGCAGCTTGAAGGTAGCGGGTCACCCCTACGAGCAGTACTTC. The full variable domain, in which reference TRBV5-1 and TRBJ2-7 provide the parts outside the CDR3, is KAGVTQTPRYLIKTRGQQVTLSCSPISGHRSVSWYQQTPGQGLQFLFEYFSETQRNKGNFPGRFSGRQFSNSRSEMNVSTLELGDSALYLCASSLKVAGHPYEQYFGPGTRLTVT.

This clone has just one count. The chain carries TRBV7-2 and TRBJ1-2; a weak D match, TRBD1 (5 bases). The CDR3 length is 15 residues. CDR1 is SGHTA, CDR2 FQGNSA, per germline. Trimming took off 7 bases at V and 5 bases at J, with 20 bases between the two ends. CDR3 DNA: TGTGCCAGCAACGAAGGAGGGGCAGGCGGGTATGGCTACACCTTC. Protein product: CASNEGGAGGYGYTF. The full variable domain, completed using reference TRBV7-2 and TRBJ1-2, is GAGVSQSPSNKVTEKGKDVELRCDPISGHTALYWYRQSLGQGLEFLIYFQGNSAPDKSGLPSDRFSAERTGGSVSTLTIQRTQQEDSAVYLCASNEGGAGGYGYTFGSGTRLTVV.

This chain joins TRBV28 and TRBJ1-2; D ambiguous. This CDR3 is built from 11 residues. Germline CDR1 reads MDHEN; CDR2 reads SYDVKM. The V gene lost 3 bases and the J gene lost 5 bases, with 4 bases spanning the gap. The CDR3: CASSLEYGYTF. CDR3 coding DNA: TGTGCCAGCAGTTTGGAGTATGGCTACACCTTC.

The table lists this clone with a few counts. J is TRBJ1-2 and V is TRBV7-9; 7 positions agree with TRBD1. This CDR3 region has 12 residues. With V trimmed by 1 base and J by 8 bases, 1 base remained unmatched. In germline, CDR1 is SEHNR, CDR2 FQNEAQ (reference sequence). As DNA, the CDR3 is TGTGCCAGCAGCTTAGGGACAGGAGGCTACACCTTC. As protein: CASSLGTGGYTF.

The genes are TRBV6-1 and TRBJ1-1; 7 bases line up with TRBD1. This CDR3 comprises 14 residues. V lost 6 bases, J lost 6 bases, and 10 bases stayed unmatched. In germline, CDR1 is MNHNS, CDR2 SASEGT. The CDR3 bases are TGTGCCAGCAGCACCTTTACAGGGGTCCCTGAAGCTTTCTTT. Translated: CASSTFTGVPEAFF.

The rearrangement joins TRBV9 to TRBJ1-2; TRBD1 aligns across 7 bases. This CDR3 spans 13 amino acids. With V trimmed by 4 bases and J by 4 bases, 4 bases remained unmatched. Per germline, CDR1 SGDLS and CDR2 YYNGEE. In nucleotides, the CDR3 is TGTGCCAGCAGCCAGGAGGGGGCCTATGGCTACACCTTC. Translated: CASSQEGAYGYTF.

This clone was found a few times. V is TRBV6-5 and J is TRBJ1-6; D remains ambiguous. The ends were cut back, 2 bases at V and 15 bases at J, with 8 bases in the middle. This CDR3 is 11 amino acids long. Per the germline V gene, CDR1 is MNHEY and CDR2 is SVGAGI. The DNA of the CDR3 is TGTGCCAGCAGTTACGGCCAGATCCTCCACTTT. It codes for CASSYGQILHF.

This chain joins TRBV13 and TRBJ2-7, with a possible D match to TRBD2 (6 bases). The CDR3 consists of 15 residues. The germline V gene has CDR1 PRHDT and CDR2 FYEKMQ (reference sequence). Trimming pared 5 bases from V and 3 bases from J, leaving 17 bases between. The CDR3 DNA reads TGTGCCAGCAGCCTCTACTCGGGACTTATCTACGAGCAGTACTTC. Amino acids: CASSLYSGLIYEQYF.

The chain combines TRBV5-1 with TRBJ2-1, with 11 bases matching TRBD2. Germline-derived CDR1 and CDR2 are SGHRS and YFSETQ. V was clipped by 2 bases and J by 7 bases; unmatched bases: 11. There are 17 residues in the CDR3. The CDR3 bases are TGCGCCAGCAGCTTCCCGGTCCCTAGCGGGAGGCAAAATGAGCAGTTCTTC. Translation: CASSFPVPSGRQNEQFF. Filled out from reference TRBV5-1 and TRBJ2-1, the complete variable domain reads KAGVTQTPRYLIKTRGQQVTLSCSPISGHRSVSWYQQTPGQGLQFLFEYFSETQRNKGNFPGRFSGRQFSNSRSEMNVSTLELGDSALYLCASSFPVPSGRQNEQFFGPGTRLTVL.

V and J are TRBV28 and TRBJ1-1; D is uncertain. The CDR3 consists of 13 residues. V was clipped by 3 bases and J by 0 bases, with 5 bases between them. Germline CDR1 reads MDHEN; CDR2 reads SYDVKM. CDR3 loop: CASSLRVNTEAFF. DNA for the CDR3: TGTGCCAGCAGTTTGAGGGTGAACACTGAAGCTTTCTTT.

The chain couples TRBV11-2 to TRBJ1-4; possible D gene TRBD1, 6 bases. Germline V CDR1 and CDR2: SGHAT, FQNNGV. Trimming took off 1 base at V and 6 bases at J, with 18 bases between the two ends. The CDR3 runs 17 residues. The CDR3 loop reads CASSLVRGAGADEKLFF. For the CDR3, the DNA is TGTGCCAGCAGCTTAGTCCGAGGGGCAGGGGCCGATGAAAAACTGTTTTTT.

This rearrangement joins TRBV10-3 to TRBJ1-3; D not certain. This CDR3 has 13 amino acids. V was pared by 4 bases and J by 2 bases, with 6 bases between. CDR1 is ENHRY and CDR2 is SYGVKD in the germline V gene. CDR3 in DNA: TGTGCCATCAGTGTTGGGCCTGGAAACACCATATATTTT. This sequence encodes CAISVGPGNTIYF.

This clone was counted a single time. The V call is TRBV9, the J call TRBJ1-3; D ambiguous. The ends were cut back, 4 bases at V and 0 bases at J, with 29 bases in the middle. Germline V gene sequence: CDR1 SGDLS, CDR2 YYNGEE. This CDR3 is 21 amino acids long. The CDR3 loop reads CASSLGLLGEPGGSSGNTIYF. In nucleotides, the CDR3 is TGTGCCAGCAGCCTAGGTCTTCTGGGTGAGCCCGGAGGAAGCTCTGGAAACACCATATATTTT.

J is TRBJ2-7 and V is TRBV13; the D is unclear. V was shortened by 6 bases and J by 3 bases, with 12 bases between the two germline ends. The germline CDR1 and CDR2 sequences are PRHDT and FYEKMQ (reference sequence). The CDR3 is 13 residues long. The CDR3 DNA sequence: TGTGCCAGCAGTTTCGGAGCCCGCTACGAGCAGTACTTC. It is translated as CASSFGARYEQYF.

This clone has a single count. The rearrangement links TRBV7-8 to TRBJ1-4, with TRBD1 matching over 8 bases. CDR1 and CDR2 from the germline V gene are SGHVS and FQNEAQ. The CDR3 extends over 16 amino acids. Trimming cost V 2 bases and J 5 bases; bases outside gene matches: 7. In DNA, the CDR3 is TGTGCCAGCAGCTTAAGGGGGTGGACAGGGAATGAAAAACTGTTTTTT. This gives the protein CASSLRGWTGNEKLFF.

The rearrangement joins TRBV30 to TRBJ2-2, with D possibly TRBD2 on 5 matching bases. Per the germline V gene, CDR1 is GTSNPN and CDR2 is SVGIG (reference sequence). V was shortened by 0 bases and J by 7 bases, with 12 bases between the two germline ends. This CDR3 is built from 14 residues. CDR3 residues: CAWSVSRVFGELFF. The CDR3, as DNA: TGTGCCTGGAGTGTATCGCGGGTGTTCGGGGAGCTGTTTTTT.

This rearrangement joins TRBV25-1 to TRBJ2-5; a weak D match, TRBD2 (6 bases). This CDR3 is built from 14 residues. The germline gives CDR1 MGHDK, CDR2 SYGVNS. V dropped 4 bases and J dropped 5 bases, with 14 bases sitting between them. CDR3 sequence reads: CASSVTSFFETQYF. The CDR3 nucleotides read TGTGCCAGCAGTGTGACTAGTTTTTTTGAGACCCAGTACTTC.

The chain carries TRBV18 and TRBJ2-7; maybe TRBD1 (7 bases). The CDR3 totals 17 residues. Germline values: CDR1 KGHSH, CDR2 LQKENI. V dropped 0 bases and J dropped 3 bases, with 18 bases sitting between them. CDR3: CASSPPGSSQGGYEQYF. CDR3 in DNA: TGTGCCAGCTCACCACCCGGTTCGTCCCAGGGGGGCTACGAGCAGTACTTC.

The chain links TRBV6-1 to TRBJ1-2; no definite D call. The CDR3 has 14 amino acids. Deletions cut 2 bases from V and 7 bases from J, with 14 bases between. The germline gives CDR1 MNHNS, CDR2 SASEGT. The CDR3 DNA reads as TGTGCCAGCAGTGAAATGCCAGACCTAGGTGGCTACACCTTC. It yields the protein CASSEMPDLGGYTF.

The gene calls are TRBV2 and TRBJ1-1; D gene ambiguous. Germline CDR1 is SNHLY and CDR2 is FYNNEI. This CDR3 has 13 amino acids. Trimming removed 10 bases from V and 5 bases from J, with 17 bases in between. CDR3 region: CATKEESRTEAFF. In DNA form, the CDR3 reads TGTGCCACAAAGGAGGAGAGTCGGACTGAAGCTTTCTTT.

The V and J genes are TRBV27 and TRBJ2-2; maybe TRBD2 (5 bases). The CDR3 extends over 14 amino acids. V lost 6 bases and J 3 bases, leaving 11 bases between the germline ends. The germline gives CDR1 MNHEY, CDR2 SMNVEV (reference sequence). The CDR3 DNA sequence: TGTGCCAGCAGAGCGGACGGTTACACCGGGGAGCTGTTTTTT. Encoded protein: CASRADGYTGELFF.

This chain links TRBV6-1 with TRBJ1-3, with TRBD1 as a possible D gene (6 bases). Germline V gene sequence: CDR1 MNHNS, CDR2 SASEGT. There are 18 residues in the CDR3. V lost 3 bases to trimming and J lost 0 bases, with 18 bases between them. The CDR3 is CASSDRPLGASSGNTIYF. DNA of the CDR3: TGTGCCAGCAGTGACCGACCCTTGGGGGCCTCCTCTGGAAACACCATATATTTT.

This chain joins TRBV27 and TRBJ1-2; 8 bases are a match to TRBD1. The CDR3 loop spans 14 amino acids. The trim removed 7 bases at V and 4 bases at J, leaving 8 bases unmatched. Germline V gives CDR1 MNHEY, CDR2 SMNVEV (reference sequence). CDR3 DNA: TGTGCCAGCAAGACGGCAGGGGGCGGCTATGGCTACACCTTC. As protein: CASKTAGGGYGYTF.

The chain links TRBV9 to TRBJ2-7; tentatively, D is TRBD1 (6 bases). Trimming pared 3 bases from V and 5 bases from J, leaving 15 bases between. Looked up from germline, CDR1 is SGDLS and CDR2 is YYNGEE. This CDR3 has 14 amino acids. CDR3 DNA sequence: TGTGCCAGCAGCGCCTACCAGGGGACCCACGAGCAGTACTTC. As protein: CASSAYQGTHEQYF.

In its sample, this clone was seen once. CDR3: CASSRPTGGGETQYF. In DNA, the CDR3 is TGTGCCAGCAGCCGTCCGACAGGGGGCGGCGAGACCCAGTACTTC. The chain is built from TRBV6-5 and TRBJ2-5; 10 nucleotides align to TRBD1. This CDR3 is 15 amino acids long. The trim removed 6 bases at V and 5 bases at J, leaving 9 bases unmatched. In germline, CDR1 is MNHEY, CDR2 SVGAGI.

The V and J genes are TRBV28 and TRBJ2-5; TRBD2 matches at 7 bases. Per the germline V gene, CDR1 is MDHEN and CDR2 is SYDVKM. After removal of 4 bases from V and 5 bases from J, the junction contained 1 base not matched to a gene. The CDR3 runs to 12 residues. In DNA form, the CDR3 reads TGTGCCAGCAGTTACGGGAGGGAGACCCAGTACTTC. Encoded protein: CASSYGRETQYF.

This clone occurred once. V usage is TRBV28 and J usage is TRBJ1-4; weak D call: TRBD1 (5 bases). The CDR3 length is 14 residues. Germline V gene data show CDR1 as MDHEN and CDR2 as SYDVKM. V was clipped by 4 bases and J by 8 bases, with 14 bases between them. CDR3 in amino acids: CASSSPGPHEKLFF. The CDR3 DNA is TGTGCCAGCAGTTCACCAGGGCCCCACGAAAAACTGTTTTTT.

The rearrangement joins TRBV27 to TRBJ2-7; 8 positions match TRBD2. V was clipped by 0 bases and J by 4 bases; unmatched bases: 2. The CDR3 length is 14 residues. The germline gives CDR1 MNHEY, CDR2 SMNVEV (reference sequence). The CDR3 here is CASSLSAGGYEQYF. CDR3 in DNA: TGTGCCAGCAGTTTATCGGCGGGGGGATACGAGCAGTACTTC.

V is TRBV7-9 and J is TRBJ1-5, with D hard to call. CDR3 size: 12 residues. V lost 2 bases and J 7 bases, leaving 6 bases between the germline ends. Germline-derived CDR1 and CDR2 are SEHNR and FQNEAQ (reference sequence). The CDR3 region is CASSLPEQPQHF. The CDR3 nucleotides are TGTGCCAGCAGCTTACCGGAGCAGCCCCAGCATTTT.